This TCR beta chain was found in a study of T-cell memory formation after mild COVID-19 (dated by TCRdb to about 2021). At the level of the whole study: Most TCR sequence clusters were specific to one of the two donors. In a couple of donors, T-cell clones that expanded and contracted after mild COVID-19 were followed by sequencing TCRalpha and TCRbeta repertoires longitudinally. Two young, previously healthy adult volunteers made up the cohort, one male and one female. What the authors observed across the whole study: Only a couple of mild cases were covered in the study, and larger cohorts including severe cases with pre-infection samples were considered necessary. Contracting CD4+ clones turned up mainly in the CM and EM memory subsets, whereas EMRA was where CD8+ clones were enriched. The detection of some responding clones in pre-infection memory suggests that pre-existing cross-reactive memory T cells joined the SARS-CoV-2 response. Whether the second-wave clones peaking on day 37 were SARS-CoV-2 specific was not confirmed. Clones that contracted from day 15 to 85 showed balanced CD4/CD8 phenotypes, whereas a second wave of clones that expanded from day 15 to 37 leaned towards CD4+.

The sequencing machine was an Illumina NovaSeq 6000. TCRalpha and TCRbeta cDNA libraries were built by 5'RACE with constant-segment primers, adding sample barcodes and unique molecular identifiers. Trizol reagent was used to extract RNA from every sample. Library amplification was performed in two PCR steps, and a second sample barcode and Illumina TruSeq adapters were introduced in the second step. The libraries were sequenced on an Illumina NovaSeq using 2 x 150 bp paired-end reads. Per the original workflow: Demultiplexing of reads and collapsing into UMI-guided consensus sequences were performed with migec v1.2.7. Using mixcr v2.1.11, UMI consensuses were aligned to TRA and TRB V and J templates and then assembled into clonotypes. A clonotype was counted as expanded or contracted only when both edgeR and NoisET called the clonotype significant, with the noise models trained on biological replicates. For edgeR calls, a false discovery rate-adjusted p below 0.01 and a log2 fold-change threshold of 1 were applied. As an exploratory analysis of dynamics, PCA with hierarchical clustering was applied to max-normalized trajectories of the 1000 most abundant clonotypes. Each responding clone was given a CD4 or CD8 phenotype based on the CD4+ and CD8+ repertoires, which had been sequenced separately. TCRdb reran the public reads through fastp at Q25 and MiXCR, keeping productive beta chains. Rows are combined by CDR3 protein, so each entry shows the most common genes and DNA. The V and J calls shown here were made by TCRdb, not taken from the authors' results. The sample yields some 490,000 distinct CDR3 sequences; roughly 18% were counted once. The ten largest clones add up to 10% to 15% of the sample.

Trimmed from V: 1 base; trimmed from J: 6 bases; junction bases lacking a gene match: 8. The CDR3 sequence holds 15 residues, the cysteine and phenylalanine included. Only the CDR3 DNA is retained, 45 bases long and in frame from the first base. Taken from the germline V gene (reference sequence), the CDR1 and CDR2 loops are DFQATT and SNEGSKA. This clonotype was seen repeatedly, ten times or more. Its antigen remains unidentified. There are no base qualities to consult, and no much larger clone falls within one base. PBMCs were isolated by Ficoll-Paque density gradient centrifugation. Sequenced material: PBMCs or a T cell subset sorted from them (not recorded which). This sequence was found in an adult woman who had mild COVID-19 (a few samples of this study predate the infection). The sample titles of this study are shuffled in the database, so cell type and time point are left out; the donor was told from shared clones. The sequence is built from TRBV20-1 and TRBJ2-1; TRBD1 agrees with 8 junctional bases. The DNA sequence reads TGCAGTGCTAGAGGCGACAGGGGCCCAACCAATGAGCAGTTCTTC. Its product reads: CSARGDRGPTNEQFF.